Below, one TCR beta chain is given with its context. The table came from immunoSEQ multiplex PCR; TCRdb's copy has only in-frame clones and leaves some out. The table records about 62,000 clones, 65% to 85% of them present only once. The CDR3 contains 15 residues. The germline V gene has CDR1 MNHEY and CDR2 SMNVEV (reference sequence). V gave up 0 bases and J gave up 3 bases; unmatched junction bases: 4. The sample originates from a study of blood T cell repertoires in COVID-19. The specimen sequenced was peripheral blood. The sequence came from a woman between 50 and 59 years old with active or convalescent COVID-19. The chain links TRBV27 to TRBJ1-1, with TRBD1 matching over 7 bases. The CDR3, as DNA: TGTGCCAGCAGTTTATCCTATGACAGGGACACTGAAGCTTTCTTT. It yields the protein CASSLSYDRDTEAFF.